These 11 T cell receptor beta chains were all obtained from the same sample, sequenced in a study of technical replicates of blood from four donors. Profiling relied on immunoSEQ multiplex PCR, and the TCRdb table lists in-frame clones only, not all of them. In the table there are around 76,000 clones, roughly 96% of which are singletons. Sequencing was performed on T cells isolated from PBMCs. The receptors derive from a human donor in good health.

V usage is TRBV5-6 and J usage is TRBJ2-1, with a weak D call TRBD2 (6 bases). Per the germline V gene, CDR1 is SGHDT and CDR2 is YYEEEE. The CDR3 extends over 18 amino acids. Deletions cut 4 bases from V and 3 bases from J, with 23 bases between. The CDR3 nucleotides are TGTGCCAGCAGCCCACCATTCGGGGAGGCTTTGATCTACAATGAGCAGTTCTTC. Protein sequence: CASSPPFGEALIYNEQFF.

The J gene is TRBJ1-3, the V gene TRBV19; no clear D gene. Germline V gene sequence: CDR1 LNHDA, CDR2 SQIVND (reference sequence). CDR3 length: 15 amino acids. Trimming removed 4 bases at V and 0 bases at J, with 10 bases between. The CDR3 nucleotides read TGTGCCAGTAGTACCGTTGCGAGCTCTGGAAACACCATATATTTT. It encodes CASSTVASSGNTIYF.

The chain has TRBV6-5 and TRBJ1-1, with D possibly TRBD1 on 5 matching bases. The CDR3 is made up of 14 amino acids. Trimming removed 6 bases at V and 0 bases at J, with 11 bases between. The germline V gene has CDR1 MNHEY and CDR2 SVGAGI. The DNA for the CDR3 is TGTGCCAGCAGCCTCCCAGGGATGAACACTGAAGCTTTCTTT. It encodes CASSLPGMNTEAFF.

This chain connects TRBV30 to TRBJ1-2, with D uncertain. This CDR3 spans 13 amino acids. CDR1 and CDR2 from the germline V gene are GTSNPN and SVGIG (reference sequence). With 0 bases removed from V and 4 bases from J, the gap between germline ends came to 9 bases. As DNA, the CDR3 is TGTGCCTGGAGTGTACCGGGAGGCTATGGCTACACCTTC. Its translation is CAWSVPGGYGYTF.

The rearrangement links TRBV27 to TRBJ2-1; D is perhaps TRBD2 (6 bases). Germline V gene lookup returns CDR1 MNHEY and CDR2 SMNVEV (reference sequence). Between the trimmed V and J ends, which lost 6 bases and 2 bases, there was a span of 17 bases. The CDR3 loop spans 16 amino acids. The CDR3: CASRLGGSYPYNEQFF. The CDR3 DNA reads TGTGCCAGCAGATTGGGAGGATCCTACCCCTACAATGAGCAGTTCTTC.

This clone was picked up a small number of times. The V and J genes are TRBV9 and TRBJ2-2; 7 positions agree with TRBD1. Germline V gene sequence: CDR1 SGDLS, CDR2 YYNGEE. CDR3 size: 14 residues. The junction had 10 bases not matched to a gene; V was cut back by 10 bases and J by 4 bases. The CDR3 sequence is CAASQGVSTGELFF. DNA for the CDR3: TGTGCCGCCTCCCAGGGGGTGAGCACCGGGGAGCTGTTTTTT. Full variable domain (outside the CDR3, taken from reference TRBV9 and TRBJ2-2): DSGVTQTPKHLITATGQRVTLRCSPRSGDLSVYWYQQSLDQGLQFLIQYYNGEERAKGNILERFSAQQFPDLHSELNLSSLELGDSALYFCAASQGVSTGELFFGEGSRLTVL.

V and J are TRBV2 and TRBJ2-5; the match to TRBD2 covers 14 bases. The trim removed 7 bases at V and 5 bases at J, leaving 9 bases unmatched. The CDR3 runs 16 residues. CDR1 and CDR2 from the germline V gene are SNHLY and FYNNEI. The CDR3 loop is CASNLRLAGGPETQYF. CDR3 coding DNA: TGTGCCAGCAACTTAAGACTAGCGGGGGGGCCGGAGACCCAGTACTTC.

The chain uses TRBV7-9 and TRBJ2-7; 8 nucleotides match TRBD1. Germline V gene lookup returns CDR1 SEHNR and CDR2 FQNEAQ (reference sequence). V shed 3 bases, J shed 1 base, and the junction held 14 bases outside the gene matches. This CDR3 is 18 amino acids long. CDR3 protein: CASSFIGSRDRISYEQYF. In nucleotides, the CDR3 is TGTGCCAGCAGCTTTATAGGGTCCCGGGACAGGATTTCCTACGAGCAGTACTTC.

This chain joins TRBV5-1 and TRBJ2-7, with D possibly being TRBD1 (6 bases). The V and J ends lost 2 bases and 0 bases respectively, with 9 bases between them. This CDR3 comprises 14 residues. Germline CDR1 reads SGHRS; CDR2 reads YFSETQ. The DNA for the CDR3 is TGCGCCAGCAGCTTATGGGACAACTCCTACGAGCAGTACTTC. The encoded protein is CASSLWDNSYEQYF.

The V and J genes are TRBV4-1 and TRBJ2-1; 11 bases are shared with TRBD2. Germline trimming cut 0 bases from V and 1 base from J; bases unmatched to any gene: 11. The CDR3 spans 20 residues. CDR1 is MGHRA, CDR2 YSYEKL, per germline. The CDR3 region is CASSQETSGIVGVSYNEQFF. The CDR3, as DNA: TGCGCCAGCAGCCAAGAGACTAGCGGGATTGTGGGGGTGTCCTACAATGAGCAGTTCTTC.

The chain couples TRBV18 to TRBJ1-2; D unclear. Germline assignment: CDR1 KGHSH and CDR2 LQKENI. This CDR3 is built from 15 residues. Between the trimmed V and J ends, which lost 3 bases and 2 bases, there was a span of 13 bases. DNA of the CDR3: TGTGCCAGCTCACCCTCAGGTTACCTCAACTATGGCTACACCTTC. Translation: CASSPSGYLNYGYTF.